This record covers a single TCR beta chain. Which antigen it targets is not known. No base-level quality is on record; no much larger clone is a single base apart. This specimen comes from a study of blood T cell repertoires in COVID-19 (dated by TCRdb to the early 2020s). With regard to the full study: Samples covering the acute and convalescent phases of COVID-19 were provided by collaborators in the United States, Italy and Spain. A freely available public database, intended as a resource for researchers studying the immune response to SARS-CoV-2, is where the repertoires were released. The sample metadata nearly always contained a de-identified subject ID, COVID-19 status, age in years and sex. The samples were drawn from two sources: the first 160 participants of the ongoing ImmuneRACE study, and 1,000 to 1,500 subjects contributed by 6 global collaborators. HLA class I and class II types, where available, came from metadata supplied by the sample provider rather than from assay-based typing. The dataset comprised deeply sampled blood TCRbeta repertoires from subjects exposed to, actively infected with, or recovered from COVID-19. The prospective study material was composed of cDNA or gDNA derived from T cells, B-cell-depleted T cells, or PBMCs.

Reading from cysteine to phenylalanine, the CDR3 counts 13 amino acids. Only CDR3 DNA is held: 39 bases, read in frame from base 1. V sheds 5 bases and J sheds 4 bases, leaving 11 bases between their ends. The immunoSEQ Assay, a bias-controlled multiplex PCR, was used to amplify TCRbeta CDR3 regions from genomic DNA. For the original study's pipeline: The number of nucleated cells in each sample was estimated by amplification of reference gene primers within the assay. To quantify the absolute abundance of each unique TCRbeta CDR3 rearrangement, sequence reads were collapsed and filtered. For each sample, productive Simpson clonality was calculated by taking the square root of Simpson's diversity index across productive rearrangements. This immuneACCESS table, as held by TCRdb, lists in-frame sequences with V and J called but not all clones. Of the missing ones, under half trace to an unresolved V gene in checked studies; the others have no known cause. V and J calls and clone size are given by that table; D and trimming were obtained from the DNA. The table for this sample lists under 450,000 clones; approximately 90% of them were counted only once. Over 10% of the sample is held by the ten biggest clonotypes.

Points the paper makes about the study in general: The amount of clinical and demographic metadata varied by source and participant and was provided uncurated.

In Seattle, one collaborating source enrolled patients while the infection was active and tracked those patients longitudinally over the course of disease. Whole blood was collected in K2EDTA tubes by collaborating institutions according to the institutions' own protocols. Collaborator samples were shipped for TCRbeta analysis as frozen whole blood, isolated PBMCs, or DNA extracted from either sample type. The source of this sequence is a woman between 45 and 60 years old with COVID-19, enrolled during active disease. Source material: peripheral blood. The chain is made from TRBV12-3 or TRBV12-4 and TRBJ1-2, with an unclear D gene assignment. The DNA reads TGTGCCAGCAGTCCCCACTTCGCCTATGGCTACACCTTC. This yields the protein CASSPHFAYGYTF.